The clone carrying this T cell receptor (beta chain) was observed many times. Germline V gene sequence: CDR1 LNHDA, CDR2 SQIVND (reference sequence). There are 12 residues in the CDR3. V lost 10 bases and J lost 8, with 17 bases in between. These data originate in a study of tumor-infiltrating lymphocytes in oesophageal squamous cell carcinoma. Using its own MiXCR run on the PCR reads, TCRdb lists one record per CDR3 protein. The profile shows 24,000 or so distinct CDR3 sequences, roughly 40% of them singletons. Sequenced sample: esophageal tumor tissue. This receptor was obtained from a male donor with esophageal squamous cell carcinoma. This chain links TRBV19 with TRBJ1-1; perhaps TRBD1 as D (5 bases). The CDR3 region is CATGYREAEAFF. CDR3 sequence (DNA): TGTGCCACAGGGTACCGGGAGGCAGAAGCTTTCTTT.